The rows below give T cell receptor beta chains drawn from one sample of a study of T cell changes during pregnancy in multiple sclerosis. The table came from immunoSEQ multiplex PCR; TCRdb's copy has only in-frame clones and leaves some out. The sample includes approximately 14,000 clones, more than 80% of them seen just once. The sample was peripheral blood, taken in the second trimester of pregnancy. These receptors came from a female donor in good health, enrolled as a control in a pregnancy study. CDR3s include the opening cysteine and the closing phenylalanine or tryptophan.

v_call cdr3_length cdr3_aa
TRBV4-1 15 CASSQDEGNTGELFF
TRBV7-9 14 CASSLQGANTEAFF
TRBV2 14 CASKGDNGANVLTF
TRBV19 12 CASSGEATEAFF
TRBV2 12 CASKGQAYEQYF
TRBV14 13 CASSQTGADTQYF
TRBV5-4 13 CASSVTSSYEQYF
TRBV7-2 15 CASSLDRGSYNEQFF
TRBV10-3 17 CAISESTRFGPGDTQYF
TRBV6-1 15 CASSVGGGGGETQYF
TRBV28 16 CASSSLLAGERYEQYF
TRBV1 13 CPKRESSYNEQFF
TRBV19 15 CASSIGYEAGYEQYF
TRBV9 15 CASSAGGDSNQPQHF
TRBV5-8 16 CASSLAGGHSTGELFF
TRBV6-5 14 CASSEQGGRDTQYF
TRBV21-1 17 CASSKGGSGPFSYEQYF
TRBV28 15 CASSSIQGAQETQYF
TRBV19 19 CASSPGQGATWIAKNIQYF
TRBV7-3 14 CASSLEAAGVGYTF
TRBV29-1 12 CSASGFTDTQYF
TRBV27 15 CASSLGTSGRREQYF
TRBV11-2 14 CASSPRTGVYGYTF
TRBV29-1 12 CSAGTVVRGYTF
TRBV5-6 15 CASSLAGGSGNTIYF
TRBV18 14 CASSSSGGDTEAFF
TRBV18 14 CASSPWDNNQPQHF
TRBV6-5 13 CASTGGRRLEQYF
TRBV10-1 13 CASKTGGGYEQYF
TRBV2 14 CASDRDRGTDTQYF
TRBV5-6 15 CASSFRGTPQETQYF
TRBV7-6 13 CASSLDSLETIYF
TRBV7-9 14 CASSSQRASYEQYF
TRBV6-5 15 CASRTGGTGANVLTF
TRBV11-2 13 CASSPDRNYGYTF
TRBV6-5 14 CASNHRTTDTEAFF
TRBV5-4 14 CASSLDRINEKLFF
TRBV9 18 CASSVVPSGVLDTGELFF
TRBV4-3 15 CASSQEGQGNEKLFF
TRBV11-1 14 CASSFGLSSYEQYF